The 21 T cell receptor beta chains below all came from one sample that was sequenced in a study of shared clonotypes between healthy human individuals. TCRdb keeps only in-frame clones here, not all; method: immunoSEQ multiplex PCR. This repertoire shows around 700,000 clones, about three quarters found once; its top ten account for around 1.8%. The source material was memory CD4+ T cells sorted from blood. Sample subset: CD45RA-negative fraction. The receptors were gathered from a woman aged 25 to 39 in good health.

The V and J genes are TRBV6-5 and TRBJ1-1; D is perhaps TRBD1 (5 bases). CDR3 size: 14 residues. Trimming stripped 0 bases from V and 4 bases from J, with 9 bases between. Germline V gene data show CDR1 as MNHEY and CDR2 as SVGAGI. The CDR3 DNA sequence: TGTGCCAGCAGTTACTCGTGGGGGACCACTGAAGCTTTCTTT. Its protein product is CASSYSWGTTEAFF.

The sample holds a few counts of this clone. This chain joins TRBV23-1 and TRBJ1-5; the D is unclear. TRBV23-1 is known as an ORF, though its function is uncertain. CDR3 length equals 17 residues. The V end lost 10 bases, the J end lost 2 bases, and 24 bases lay between the germline ends. This CDR3 reads CANQLGRREPRNQPQHF. Here the CDR3 DNA reads TGCGCCAACCAACTCGGGAGGAGGGAGCCTCGCAATCAGCCCCAGCATTTT.

The V call is TRBV6-6, the J call TRBJ2-3, with 7 positions matching TRBD2. Germline V gene data show CDR1 as MNHNY and CDR2 as SVGAGI (reference sequence). V trimming: 6 bases; J trimming: 0 bases; junction bases outside the gene matches: 3. CDR3 length: 14 amino acids. The CDR3 region has the DNA TGTGCCAGCAGCTTAGCGGGTAGCACAGATACGCAGTATTTT. Its translation is CASSLAGSTDTQYF.

The rearrangement links TRBV7-9 to TRBJ2-2; no clear D gene. CDR3 length equals 13 residues. Trimming stripped 6 bases from V and 2 bases from J, with 7 bases between. Germline V lookup: CDR1 SEHNR, CDR2 FQNEAQ (reference sequence). The DNA of the CDR3 is TGTGCCAGCAGTTATGAAAACACCGGGGAGCTGTTTTTT. Translating it yields CASSYENTGELFF.

The rearrangement uses TRBV14 and TRBJ2-7; the match to TRBD2 covers 7 bases. Germline V CDR1 and CDR2: SGHDN, FVKESK. This CDR3 region has 14 residues. The ends lost 2 bases at V and 2 bases at J; junction bases unmatched: 3. For the CDR3, the DNA is TGTGCCAGCAGCCAACGGGGGGATACCTACGAGCAGTACTTC. Its translation: CASSQRGDTYEQYF.

The chain carries TRBV4-1 and TRBJ2-7; no firm D call. The CDR3 sequence is 12 residues long. Germline-derived CDR1 and CDR2 are MGHRA and YSYEKL. Trimming stripped 4 bases from V and 4 bases from J, with 8 bases between. CDR3 DNA sequence: TGCGCCAGCAGCCCTGGTGGTTACGAGCAGTACTTC. Amino acids: CASSPGGYEQYF.

The chain joins TRBV19 to TRBJ2-1; 10 nucleotides line up with TRBD2. In germline, CDR1 is LNHDA, CDR2 SQIVND (reference sequence). The CDR3 has 13 amino acids. The J segment lost 8 bases and the V segment lost 8 bases, leaving 6 bases of the junction unmatched. Written as DNA, the CDR3 is TGTGCCAGTCGCCTAGCGGGAGAGGATGAGCAGTTCTTC. Its translation is CASRLAGEDEQFF.

About this clone: In the same sample, other DNA sequences code for this CDR3. The chain couples TRBV7-3 to TRBJ2-7; 7 bases match TRBD2. Germline loops: CDR1 SGHTA, CDR2 FQGTGA. CDR3 length equals 14 residues. The V gene end was trimmed by 0 bases and the J gene end by 2 bases; junction bases not matched to a gene: 1. CDR3 sequence: CASSLTSGAYEQYF. CDR3 in DNA: TGTGCCAGCAGCTTAACGAGCGGGGCCTACGAGCAGTACTTC.

The genes are TRBV28 and TRBJ1-2; D possibly corresponds to TRBD1 (5 bases). Germline lookup yields CDR1 MDHEN and CDR2 SYDVKM. The CDR3 is 13 residues long. Trimming took 7 bases from V and 0 from J, leaving 9 bases between them. The CDR3: CASTTAANYGYTF. CDR3 DNA sequence: TGTGCCAGCACGACAGCAGCTAACTATGGCTACACCTTC.

The V and J genes are TRBV27 and TRBJ1-1; D is unclear. Germline V gene sequence: CDR1 MNHEY, CDR2 SMNVEV (reference sequence). V was trimmed by 1 base and J by 3 bases, leaving 12 bases between them. This CDR3 is built from 15 residues. The CDR3 DNA follows: TGTGCCAGCAGTTTATTTCCCAGCCCTGACACTGAAGCTTTCTTT. Its protein is CASSLFPSPDTEAFF.

V gene TRBV4-1 combines with J gene TRBJ2-1; TRBD2 matches at 9 bases. Germline CDR1 and CDR2: MGHRA and YSYEKL. With 0 bases clipped from V and 7 bases from J, the junction kept 7 bases outside the gene matches. This CDR3 comprises 16 residues. CDR3 region: CASSQDGGGRVNEQFF. DNA for the CDR3: TGCGCCAGCAGCCAAGATGGCGGCGGGAGGGTAAATGAGCAGTTCTTC.

The genes are TRBV6-6 and TRBJ2-2; weak D call: TRBD2 (7 bases). The CDR3 runs to 15 residues. The V end was cut by 0 bases, the J end by 5 bases, with 10 bases between. CDR1 MNHNY and CDR2 SVGAGI come from the germline V gene (reference sequence). In DNA form, the CDR3 reads TGTGCCAGCAGTTACTCGGGAGGGGGTACCGGGGAGCTGTTTTTT. Translating it yields CASSYSGGGTGELFF.

This rearrangement joins TRBV10-1 to TRBJ2-5, with a weak D call TRBD1 (6 bases). Trimming removed 4 bases from V and 3 bases from J, with 12 bases in between. This CDR3 comprises 14 residues. In germline, CDR1 is WNHNN, CDR2 SYGVQD (reference sequence). In DNA, the CDR3 is TGCGCCAGCAGTGTACAGGGAAGGGAAGAGACCCAGTACTTC. It is translated as CASSVQGREETQYF.

The chain combines TRBV18 with TRBJ1-1; D not certain. The ends were cut back, 3 bases at V and 9 bases at J, with 11 bases in the middle. CDR3 size: 12 residues. CDR1 KGHSH and CDR2 LQKENI come from the germline V gene. This CDR3 reads CASSPGLPQAFF. In DNA form, the CDR3 reads TGTGCCAGCTCACCGGGCCTACCTCAAGCTTTCTTT. The variable domain in full, with the rest retrieved from reference TRBV18 and TRBJ1-1, is NAGVMQNPRHLVRRRGQEARLRCSPMKGHSHVYWYRQLPEEGLKFMVYLQKENIIDESGMPKERFSAEFPKEGPSILRIQQVVRGDSAAYFCASSPGLPQAFFGQGTRLTVV.

For this clone: The sample contains more than one DNA sequence encoding this CDR3. V gene TRBV28 combines with J gene TRBJ2-1; the D is unclear. The CDR3 runs to 13 residues. Germline V gives CDR1 MDHEN, CDR2 SYDVKM. V was clipped by 3 bases and J by 6 bases, with 9 bases between them. CDR3 loop: CASSLVVLNEQFF. Here the CDR3 DNA reads TGTGCCAGCAGTTTGGTCGTCCTCAATGAGCAGTTCTTC.

CDR3: CAFSGRADEQFF. As DNA, the CDR3 is TGTGCCTTTAGCGGGAGGGCCGATGAGCAGTTCTTC. The chain has TRBV6-1 and TRBJ2-1; 11 nucleotides match TRBD2. V shed 11 bases, J shed 8 bases, and the junction held 5 bases outside the gene matches. Germline V lookup: CDR1 MNHNS, CDR2 SASEGT. The CDR3 covers 12 residues.

This clone was seen a few times. The V call is TRBV6-1, the J call TRBJ1-5, with D possibly TRBD1 on 5 matching bases. V was clipped by 4 bases and J by 2 bases, with 9 bases between them. Germline V gene data show CDR1 as MNHNS and CDR2 as SASEGT. This CDR3 spans 14 amino acids. CDR3 nucleotides: TGTGCCAGCAGTGTACAGGTCGGCAATCAGCCCCAGCATTTT. This sequence encodes CASSVQVGNQPQHF.

This clone has a count of ten or more. The chain joins TRBV2 to TRBJ2-7, with 7 bases fitting TRBD1. CDR1 and CDR2 (germline): SNHLY, FYNNEI. V dropped 5 bases and J dropped 9; count of bases not matched to a gene: 4. The CDR3 runs to 11 residues. Here the CDR3 DNA reads TGTGCCAGCAGTTACAGGGGTTTGCAGTACTTC. This codes for CASSYRGLQYF.

This clone occurred once. This chain joins TRBV11-2 and TRBJ2-5, with TRBD2 identical over 11 bases. CDR1 is SGHAT, CDR2 FQNNGV, per germline. Germline trimming cut 6 bases from V and 5 bases from J; bases unmatched to any gene: 11. The length of the CDR3 is 16 residues. The CDR3 coding sequence is TGTGCCAGCAGTCGGGGACTAGCGGCTACGGTGGAGACCCAGTACTTC. It codes for CASSRGLAATVETQYF.

This chain links TRBV5-1 with TRBJ2-3; D possibly corresponds to TRBD2 (5 bases). The ends were cut back, 3 bases at V and 0 bases at J, with 11 bases in the middle. This CDR3 contains 15 residues. Germline assignment: CDR1 SGHRS and CDR2 YFSETQ. The CDR3 DNA is TGCGCCAGCAGCTCGAGCGGAGCTAGCACAGATACGCAGTATTTT. This translates into CASSSSGASTDTQYF.

The V and J genes are TRBV10-3 and TRBJ1-5; 10 nucleotides match TRBD1. The ends lost 2 bases at V and 7 bases at J; junction bases unmatched: 8. The CDR3 totals 16 residues. Germline values: CDR1 ENHRY, CDR2 SYGVKD. CDR3 bases: TGTGCCATCAGTGAGCGCGGGACAGGGGCAGGGCAGCCCCAGCATTTT. It encodes CAISERGTGAGQPQHF.